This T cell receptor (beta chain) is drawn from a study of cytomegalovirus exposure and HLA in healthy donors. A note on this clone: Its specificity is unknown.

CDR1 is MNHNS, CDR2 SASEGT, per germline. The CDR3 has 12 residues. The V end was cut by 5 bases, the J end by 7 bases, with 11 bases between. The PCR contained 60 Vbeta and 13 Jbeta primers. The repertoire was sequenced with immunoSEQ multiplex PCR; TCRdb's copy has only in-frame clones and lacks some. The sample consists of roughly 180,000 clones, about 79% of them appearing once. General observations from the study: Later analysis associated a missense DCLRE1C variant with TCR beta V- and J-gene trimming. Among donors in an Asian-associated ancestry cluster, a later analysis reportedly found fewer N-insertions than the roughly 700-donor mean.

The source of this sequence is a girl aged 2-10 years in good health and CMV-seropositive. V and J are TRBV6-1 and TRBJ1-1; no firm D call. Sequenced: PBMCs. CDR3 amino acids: CASSLQFCEAFF. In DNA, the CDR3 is TGTGCCAGCAGTCTTCAGTTCTGTGAAGCTTTCTTT.